A single sample is the source of the 7 T cell receptor beta chains below, sequenced in a study of blood T cell repertoires in COVID-19. Clones were read by immunoSEQ multiplex PCR, and TCRdb kept only the in-frame ones, dropping some. The table lists approximately 69,000 clones, approximately 79% of them singletons. Specimen: peripheral blood. These TCRs come from a human donor in a cohort sampled during active COVID-19.

The V gene is TRBV10-2, the J gene TRBJ2-7; TRBD1 matches at 9 bases. V gave up 2 bases and J gave up 2 bases; unmatched junction bases: 7. The CDR3 spans 16 residues. In germline, CDR1 is WSHSY, CDR2 SAAADI. The CDR3 bases are TGCGCCAGCAGTGAGGCACCCCGGGACAGGGCCTACGAGCAGTACTTC. Translating gives CASSEAPRDRAYEQYF.

The rearrangement uses TRBV19 and TRBJ1-1, with TRBD1 identical over 7 bases. J lost 3 bases, V lost 4 bases, and 2 bases had no gene match. This CDR3 is built from 13 residues. Germline CDR1 reads LNHDA; CDR2 reads SQIVND (reference sequence). CDR3 sequence: CASSTQGHTEAFF. The CDR3 DNA reads TGTGCCAGTAGTACACAGGGGCACACTGAAGCTTTCTTT.

V and J are TRBV2 and TRBJ2-3; 8 nucleotides line up with TRBD2. The CDR3 spans 15 residues. V was pared by 6 bases and J by 6 bases, with 11 bases of the junction left unmatched. Per the germline V gene, CDR1 is SNHLY and CDR2 is FYNNEI. This CDR3 is CASSPSGPRGDTQYF. CDR3 nucleotide sequence: TGTGCCAGCAGCCCTAGCGGGCCGAGAGGGGATACGCAGTATTTT.

This clone has a single count. The rearrangement joins TRBV19 to TRBJ1-2; TRBD1 matches 9 bases. Trimming at V came to 8 bases and at J to 5 bases, leaving 9 bases not matched to a gene. The V gene's germline CDR1 is LNHDA and CDR2 SQIVND (reference sequence). CDR3 size: 14 residues. CDR3 nucleotide sequence: TGTGCCAGTGGAGGGACAGGGAGTGGGTATGGCTACACCTTC. Its translation: CASGGTGSGYGYTF.

This clone was detected a few times. The rearrangement links TRBV2 to TRBJ2-3, with D uncertain. Germline lookup yields CDR1 SNHLY and CDR2 FYNNEI. The ends were cut back, 6 bases at V and 0 bases at J, with 4 bases in the middle. The length of the CDR3 is 12 residues. CDR3 coding DNA: TGTGCCAGCAGGAGCAGCACAGATACGCAGTATTTT. As protein: CASRSSTDTQYF.

The V gene is TRBV21-1, the J gene TRBJ2-7; the table calls TRBD1, which could not be checked here. TRBV21-1 is designated a pseudogene. This CDR3 is 21 amino acids long. The CDR3 reads CASSKRGDRAKEWGPQYEQYF. The CDR3, as DNA: TGTGCCAGCAGCAAACGGGGGGACAGGGCAAAAGAGTGGGGACCGCAGTACGAGCAGTACTTC.

This rearrangement joins TRBV24-1 to TRBJ1-5; 9 bases match TRBD1. In germline, CDR1 is KGHDR, CDR2 SFDVKD. The junction had 3 bases not matched to a gene; V was cut back by 9 bases and J by 4 bases. This CDR3 comprises 13 residues. For the CDR3, the DNA is TGTGCCACCGGACAGGGGAGTAATCAGCCCCAGCATTTT. It yields the protein CATGQGSNQPQHF.